This TCR beta chain was observed in a study of T cell repertoires in cytomegalovirus infection. Whole-study context: Carrying CMV and the relevant HLA type showed in public TCR beta signatures. Study observations and caveats: The ex vivo response was dominated by HLA-C-restricted CMV-specific TCR beta clonotypes.

CDR1 and CDR2 (germline): SGDLS, YYNGEE. J lost 7 bases, V lost 3 bases, and 5 bases had no gene match. CDR3 length: 15 amino acids. TCRdb re-derived calls from the reads in MiXCR, one entry per CDR3 protein. The sample holds 95,000 to 120,000 distinct CDR3 sequences; about 33% are singletons and the top ten take 40% to 45%. Points on this clonotype: What it binds is unknown.

The chain couples TRBV9 to TRBJ2-1; 12 nucleotides align to TRBD2. The starting material was CD8+ T cells from cultured PBMCs, obtained from culture after CMV antigen stimulation. This clonotype was obtained from a human donor in good health (CMV status not recorded). Some clones in this sample may be carry-over from other donors' samples. DNA for the CDR3: TGTGCCAGCAGCGCTAGCGGGGGGGCCTGGAATGAGCAGTTCTTC. Its protein is CASSASGGAWNEQFF.